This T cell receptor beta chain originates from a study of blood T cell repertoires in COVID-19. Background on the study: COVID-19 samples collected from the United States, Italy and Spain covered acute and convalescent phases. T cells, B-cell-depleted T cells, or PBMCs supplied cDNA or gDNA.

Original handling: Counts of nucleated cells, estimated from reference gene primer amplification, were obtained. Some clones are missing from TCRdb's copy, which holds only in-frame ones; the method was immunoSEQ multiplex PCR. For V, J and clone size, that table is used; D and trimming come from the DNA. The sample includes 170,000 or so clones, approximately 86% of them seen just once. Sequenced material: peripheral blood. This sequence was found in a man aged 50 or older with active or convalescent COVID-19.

The CDR3, as DNA: TGTGCCTGGAGTGTAAGCGATATGGGTCAGCCCCAGCATTTT. Translating gives CAWSVSDMGQPQHF. The chain is built from TRBV30 and TRBJ1-5, with unresolved D. The CDR3 is 14 amino acids. V was cut by 0 bases and J by 6 bases, with 12 bases left in between. The germline CDR1 and CDR2 sequences are GTSNPN and SVGIG (reference sequence).